This TCR beta chain was sequenced in a study of liver allograft versus peripheral blood T cells. Study overall: Repertoires of T cell receptors in transplanted livers were compared with recipients' peripheral blood repertoires. Study observations and caveats: Repertoires of T cell receptors that resided inside liver allografts reportedly differed from those in peripheral blood.

V lost 2 bases and J 9 bases, leaving 21 bases between the germline ends. CDR3 length: 16 residues. In germline, CDR1 is MNHNS, CDR2 SASEGT. As regards this clonotype: The target antigen is unknown.

In TCRdb, the reads were re-called with MiXCR into one record per CDR3 protein. Of 14,000 or so distinct CDR3 sequences detected, more than 20% appear once; the ten largest clones hold 5.8%. The rearrangement links TRBV6-1 to TRBJ2-3; weak D call: TRBD2 (6 bases). The TCR originated in a human patient who had a liver transplant. Some T cells may be transferred from the graft donor. This chain's CDR3 is CASSEWAYGSRGTQYF. The CDR3 region has the DNA TGTGCCAGCAGTGAATGGGCGTACGGATCACGGGGGACGCAGTATTTT.